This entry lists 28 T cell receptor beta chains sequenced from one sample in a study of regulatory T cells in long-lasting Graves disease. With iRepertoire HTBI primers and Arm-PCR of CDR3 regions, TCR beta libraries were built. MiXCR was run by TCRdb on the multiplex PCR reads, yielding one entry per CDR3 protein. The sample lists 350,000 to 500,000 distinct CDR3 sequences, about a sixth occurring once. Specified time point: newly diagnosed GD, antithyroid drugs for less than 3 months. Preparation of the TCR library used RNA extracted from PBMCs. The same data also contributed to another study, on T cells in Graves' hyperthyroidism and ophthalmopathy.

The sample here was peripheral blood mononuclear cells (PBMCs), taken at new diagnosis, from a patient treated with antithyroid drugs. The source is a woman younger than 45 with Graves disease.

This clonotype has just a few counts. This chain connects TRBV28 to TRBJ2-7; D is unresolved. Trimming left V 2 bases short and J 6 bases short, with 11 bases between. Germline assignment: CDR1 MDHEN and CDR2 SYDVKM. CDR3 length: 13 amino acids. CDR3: CASSLVSGIEQYF. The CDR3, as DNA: TGTGCCAGCAGTTTAGTTTCGGGTATCGAGCAGTACTTC. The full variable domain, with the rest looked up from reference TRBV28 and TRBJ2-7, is DVKVTQSSRYLVKRTGEKVFLECVQDMDHENMFWYRQDPGLGLRLIYFSYDVKMKEKGDIPEGYSVSREKKERFSLILESASTNQTSMYLCASSLVSGIEQYFGPGTRLTVT.

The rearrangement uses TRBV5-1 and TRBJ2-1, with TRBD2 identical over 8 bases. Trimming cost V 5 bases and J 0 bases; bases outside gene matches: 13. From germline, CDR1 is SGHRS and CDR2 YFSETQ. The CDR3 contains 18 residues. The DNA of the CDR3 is TGCGCCAGCAGACTGGCAGCGGGAGCCCTGAGCTCCTACAATGAGCAGTTCTTC. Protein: CASRLAAGALSSYNEQFF.

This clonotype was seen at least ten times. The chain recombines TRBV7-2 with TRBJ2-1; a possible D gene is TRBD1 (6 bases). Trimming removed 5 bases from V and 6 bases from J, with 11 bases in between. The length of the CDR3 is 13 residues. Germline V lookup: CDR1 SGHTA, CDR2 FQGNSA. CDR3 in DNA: TGTGCCAGCAGCCCCTGGGGGCTCAATGAGCAGTTCTTC. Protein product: CASSPWGLNEQFF.

CDR3 in amino acids: CASSPSGTGTNRQYF. CDR3 sequence (DNA): TGTGCCAGCAGCCCCTCCGGGACAGGGACGAATCGTCAGTACTTC. The rearrangement uses TRBV13 and TRBJ2-7; 9 bases are shared with TRBD1. Germline V gives CDR1 PRHDT, CDR2 FYEKMQ (reference sequence). V lost 5 bases and J lost 10; bases outside the gene matches: 15. This CDR3 is 15 amino acids long.

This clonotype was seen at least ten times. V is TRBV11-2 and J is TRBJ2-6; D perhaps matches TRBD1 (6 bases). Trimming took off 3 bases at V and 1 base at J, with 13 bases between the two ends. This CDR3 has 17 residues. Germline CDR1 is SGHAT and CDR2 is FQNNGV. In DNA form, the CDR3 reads TGTGCCAGCAGCTTCAGGGGACAAGTATCTGGGGCCAACGTCCTGACTTTC. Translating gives CASSFRGQVSGANVLTF.

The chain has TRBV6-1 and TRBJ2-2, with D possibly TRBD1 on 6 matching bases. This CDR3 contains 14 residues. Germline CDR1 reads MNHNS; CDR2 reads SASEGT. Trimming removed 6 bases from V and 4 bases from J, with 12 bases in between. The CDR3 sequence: CASRTGGSTGELFF. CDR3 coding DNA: TGTGCCAGCAGGACAGGAGGTAGCACCGGGGAGCTGTTTTTT.

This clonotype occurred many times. The CDR3 coding sequence is TGTGCCAGCTCCGACCGGCAGGGAGCCTACGAGCAGTACTTC. Translation: CASSDRQGAYEQYF. V is TRBV28 and J is TRBJ2-7, with D perhaps assigned TRBD1 or TRBD2 (5 bases each). The ends were cut back, 8 bases at V and 2 bases at J, with 16 bases in the middle. This CDR3 spans 14 amino acids. Looked up from germline, CDR1 is MDHEN and CDR2 is SYDVKM.

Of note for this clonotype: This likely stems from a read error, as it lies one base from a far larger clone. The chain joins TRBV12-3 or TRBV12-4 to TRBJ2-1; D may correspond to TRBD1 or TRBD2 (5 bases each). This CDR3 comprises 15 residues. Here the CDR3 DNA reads TGTGCCAGCAGGAGGGGCGGCAGCTCCTACAATGAGCAGTCCTTC. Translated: CASRRGGSSYNEQSF.

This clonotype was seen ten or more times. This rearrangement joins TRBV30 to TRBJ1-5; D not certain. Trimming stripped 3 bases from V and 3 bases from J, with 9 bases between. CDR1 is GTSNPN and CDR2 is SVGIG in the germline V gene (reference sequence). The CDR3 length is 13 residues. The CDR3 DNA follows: TGTGCCTGGAGGCTAGGGTCCAATCAGCCCCAGCATTTT. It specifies CAWRLGSNQPQHF.

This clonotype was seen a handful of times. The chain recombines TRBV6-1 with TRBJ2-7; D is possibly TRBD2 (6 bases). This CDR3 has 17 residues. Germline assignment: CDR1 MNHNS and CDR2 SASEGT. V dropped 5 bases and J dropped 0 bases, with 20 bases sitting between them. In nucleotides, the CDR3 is TGTGCCAGCAGTACCCCCTCCGGGAGATGGAGCTCCTACGAGCAGTACTTC. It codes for CASSTPSGRWSSYEQYF.

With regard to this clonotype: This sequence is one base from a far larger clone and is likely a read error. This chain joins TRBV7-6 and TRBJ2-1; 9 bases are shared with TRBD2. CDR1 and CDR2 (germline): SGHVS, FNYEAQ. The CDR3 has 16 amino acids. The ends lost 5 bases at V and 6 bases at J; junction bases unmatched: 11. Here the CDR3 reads CASSTRPGLASNEQFF. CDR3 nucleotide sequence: TGTGCCAGCAGCACCCGACCGGGACTAGCTTCCAATGAGCAGTTCTTC.

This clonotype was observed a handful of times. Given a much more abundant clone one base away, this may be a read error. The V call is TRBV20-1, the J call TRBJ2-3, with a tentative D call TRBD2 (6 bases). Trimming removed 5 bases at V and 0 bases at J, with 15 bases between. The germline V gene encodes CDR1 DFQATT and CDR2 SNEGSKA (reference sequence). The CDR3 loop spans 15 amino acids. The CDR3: CSAHGDSSSTDTQYF. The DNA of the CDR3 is TGCAGTGCTCACGGGGACTCGTCTAGCACAGATACGCAGTATTTT.

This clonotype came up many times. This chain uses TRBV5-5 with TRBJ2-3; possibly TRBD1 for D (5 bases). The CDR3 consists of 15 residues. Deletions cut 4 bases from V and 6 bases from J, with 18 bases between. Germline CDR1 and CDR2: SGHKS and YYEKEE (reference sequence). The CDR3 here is CASSHRLPARDTQYF. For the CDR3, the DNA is TGTGCCAGCAGCCACAGGTTACCCGCACGTGATACGCAGTATTTT.

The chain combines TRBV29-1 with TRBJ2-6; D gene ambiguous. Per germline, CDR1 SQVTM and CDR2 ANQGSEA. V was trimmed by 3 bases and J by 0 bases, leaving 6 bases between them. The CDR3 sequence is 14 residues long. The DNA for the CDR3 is TGCAGCGTTGACGAAGGCTCTGGGGCCAACGTCCTGACTTTC. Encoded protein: CSVDEGSGANVLTF.

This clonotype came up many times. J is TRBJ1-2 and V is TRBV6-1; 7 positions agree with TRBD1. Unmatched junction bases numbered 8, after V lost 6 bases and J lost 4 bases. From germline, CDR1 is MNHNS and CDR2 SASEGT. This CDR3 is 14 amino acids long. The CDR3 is CASSYDREVYGYTF. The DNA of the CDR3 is TGTGCCAGCAGCTACGACAGGGAGGTCTATGGCTACACCTTC.

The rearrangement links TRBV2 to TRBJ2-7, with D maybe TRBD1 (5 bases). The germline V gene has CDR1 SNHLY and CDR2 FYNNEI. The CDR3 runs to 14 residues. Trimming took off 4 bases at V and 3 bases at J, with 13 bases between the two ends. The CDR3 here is CASSVKGRDYEQYF. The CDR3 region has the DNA TGTGCCAGCAGTGTGAAGGGCAGGGACTACGAGCAGTACTTC.

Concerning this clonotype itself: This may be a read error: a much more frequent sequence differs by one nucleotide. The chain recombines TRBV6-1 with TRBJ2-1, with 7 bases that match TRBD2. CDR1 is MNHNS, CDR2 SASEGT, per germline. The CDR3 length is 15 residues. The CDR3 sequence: CAGSRGVAGESEQFF. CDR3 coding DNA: TGTGCCGGCAGTAGAGGGGTTGCGGGAGAGAGTGAGCAGTTCTTC.

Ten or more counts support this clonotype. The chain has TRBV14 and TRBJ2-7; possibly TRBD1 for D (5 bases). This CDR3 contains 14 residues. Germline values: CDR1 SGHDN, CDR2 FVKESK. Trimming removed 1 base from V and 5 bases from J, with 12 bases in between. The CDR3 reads CASSQGRAPHEQYF. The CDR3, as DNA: TGTGCCAGCAGCCAAGGCAGGGCCCCCCACGAGCAGTACTTC.

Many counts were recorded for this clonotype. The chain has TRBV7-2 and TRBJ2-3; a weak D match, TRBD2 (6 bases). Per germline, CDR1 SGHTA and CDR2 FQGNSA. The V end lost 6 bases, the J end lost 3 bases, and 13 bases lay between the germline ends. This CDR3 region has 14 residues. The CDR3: CASRDGSGTDTQYF. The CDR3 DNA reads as TGTGCCAGCAGAGACGGGAGCGGTACAGATACGCAGTATTTT.

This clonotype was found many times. The CDR3 DNA reads as TGTGCCAGCTCAACGACTAGCGGGAGTGAGCAGTACTTC. It codes for CASSTTSGSEQYF. The chain is built from TRBV18 and TRBJ2-7; TRBD2 matches at 12 bases. CDR3 length equals 13 residues. Per the germline V gene, CDR1 is KGHSH and CDR2 is LQKENI. With V trimmed by 5 bases and J by 7 bases, 3 bases remained unmatched.

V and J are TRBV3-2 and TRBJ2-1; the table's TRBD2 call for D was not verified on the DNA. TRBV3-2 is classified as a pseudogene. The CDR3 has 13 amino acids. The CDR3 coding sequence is TGTGCCAGCAGCCGGGGACTAGCGGGGGAGCAGTTCTTC. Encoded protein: CASSRGLAGEQFF.

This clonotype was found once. The CDR3 spells CASSSPTGIEGTQYF. CDR3 DNA: TGTGCCAGCAGTTCCCCGACAGGGATAGAGGGTACGCAGTATTTT. The rearrangement links TRBV12-3 or TRBV12-4 to TRBJ2-3, with 7 bases matching TRBD1. The CDR3 contains 15 residues. V trimming: 4 bases; J trimming: 8 bases; junction bases outside the gene matches: 12.

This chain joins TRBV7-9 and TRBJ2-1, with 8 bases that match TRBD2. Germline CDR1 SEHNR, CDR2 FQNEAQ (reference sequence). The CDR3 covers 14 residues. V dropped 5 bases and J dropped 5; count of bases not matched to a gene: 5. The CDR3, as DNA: TGTGCCAGCAGCCCCTTTAGCGGGAACAATGAGCAGTTCTTC. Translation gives CASSPFSGNNEQFF.

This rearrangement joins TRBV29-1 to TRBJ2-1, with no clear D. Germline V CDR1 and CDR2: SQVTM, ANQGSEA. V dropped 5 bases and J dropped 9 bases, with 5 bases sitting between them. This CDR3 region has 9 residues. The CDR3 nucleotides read TGCAGCGTTCTGTTTGAGCAGTTCTTC. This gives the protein CSVLFEQFF.

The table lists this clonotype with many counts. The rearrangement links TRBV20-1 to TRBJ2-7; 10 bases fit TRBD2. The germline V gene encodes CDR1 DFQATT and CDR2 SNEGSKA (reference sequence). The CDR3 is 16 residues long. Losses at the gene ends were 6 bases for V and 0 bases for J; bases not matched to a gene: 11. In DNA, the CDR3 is TGCAGTGCGTCTATCGGACTAGCGGATAGCTCCTACGAGCAGTACTTC. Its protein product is CSASIGLADSSYEQYF.

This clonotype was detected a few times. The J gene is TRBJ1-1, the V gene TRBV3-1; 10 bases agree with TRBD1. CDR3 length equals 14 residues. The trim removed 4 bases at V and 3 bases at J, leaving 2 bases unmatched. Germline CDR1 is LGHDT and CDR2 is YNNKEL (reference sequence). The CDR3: CASSPGTGDTEAFF. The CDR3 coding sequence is TGTGCCAGCAGCCCCGGGACAGGGGACACTGAAGCTTTCTTT.

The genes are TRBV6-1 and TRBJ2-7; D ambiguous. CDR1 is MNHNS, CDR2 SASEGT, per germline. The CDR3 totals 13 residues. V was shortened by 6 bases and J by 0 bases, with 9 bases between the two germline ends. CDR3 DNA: TGTGCCAGCAGCCGTTCGGTCTCCTACGAGCAGTACTTC. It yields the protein CASSRSVSYEQYF.

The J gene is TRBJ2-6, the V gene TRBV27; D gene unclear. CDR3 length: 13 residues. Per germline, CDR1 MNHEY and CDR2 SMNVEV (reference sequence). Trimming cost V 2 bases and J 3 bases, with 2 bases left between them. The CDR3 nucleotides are TGTGCCAGCAGTTTAAATGGGGCCAACGTCCTGACTTTC. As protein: CASSLNGANVLTF.